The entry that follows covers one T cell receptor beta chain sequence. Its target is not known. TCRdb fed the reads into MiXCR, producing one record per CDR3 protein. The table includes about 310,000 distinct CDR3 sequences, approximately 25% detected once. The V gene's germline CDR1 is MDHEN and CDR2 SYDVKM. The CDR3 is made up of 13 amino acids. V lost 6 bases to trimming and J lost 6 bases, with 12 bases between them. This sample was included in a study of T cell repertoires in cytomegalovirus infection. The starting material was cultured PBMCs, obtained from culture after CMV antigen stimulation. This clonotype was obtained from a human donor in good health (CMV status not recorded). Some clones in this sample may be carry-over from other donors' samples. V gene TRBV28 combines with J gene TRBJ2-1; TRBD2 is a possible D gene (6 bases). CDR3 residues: CASRTRGINEQFF. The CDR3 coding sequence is TGTGCCAGCAGGACTAGAGGAATCAATGAGCAGTTCTTC.